This paragraph reports one T cell receptor beta chain. The antigen is undetermined. This specimen comes from a study of T cell repertoires in cytomegalovirus infection. Study context: Recently identified HLA-C-restricted CMV epitopes were used, and well-studied HLA-B-restricted CMV epitopes were used as well. Public TCR beta signatures indicated both CMV infection and matching HLA type.

MiXCR, run by TCRdb on the reads, gives a single entry per CDR3 protein. The sample carries approximately 110,000 distinct CDR3 sequences, roughly a third recorded once. The CDR3 length is 15 residues. Germline loops: CDR1 MNHNY, CDR2 SVGAGI (reference sequence). V dropped 4 bases and J dropped 14; count of bases not matched to a gene: 16. General study points: Within the response measured ex vivo, HLA-C-restricted CMV-specific TCR beta clonotypes were dominant. Pooled public TCR beta family frequency picked out CMV carriers with the relevant HLA.

V gene TRBV6-6 combines with J gene TRBJ1-4; 7 positions match TRBD1. Sequenced material: CD8+ T cells from cultured PBMCs, taken from culture after CMV antigen stimulation. The receptor's source is a human donor in good health (CMV status not recorded). Some clones in this sample may be carry-over from other donors' samples. The CDR3 sequence is CASSWPGTAGGWLFF. In DNA, the CDR3 is TGTGCCAGCAGTTGGCCCGGGACAGCCGGGGGGTGGCTGTTTTTT.